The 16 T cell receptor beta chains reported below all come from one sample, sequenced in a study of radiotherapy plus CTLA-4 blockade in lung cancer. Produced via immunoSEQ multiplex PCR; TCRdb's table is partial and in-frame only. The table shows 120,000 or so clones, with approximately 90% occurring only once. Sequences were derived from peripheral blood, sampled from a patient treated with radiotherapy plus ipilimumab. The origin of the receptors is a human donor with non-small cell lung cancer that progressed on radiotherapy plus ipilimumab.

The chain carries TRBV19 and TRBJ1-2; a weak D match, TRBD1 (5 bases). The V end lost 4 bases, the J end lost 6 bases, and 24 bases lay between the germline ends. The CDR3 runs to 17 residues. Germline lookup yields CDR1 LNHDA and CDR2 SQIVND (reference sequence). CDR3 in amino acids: CASSSRGTPNLRNGYTF. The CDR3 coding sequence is TGTGCCAGTAGTAGCCGGGGCACCCCGAACTTGCGGAATGGCTACACCTTC.

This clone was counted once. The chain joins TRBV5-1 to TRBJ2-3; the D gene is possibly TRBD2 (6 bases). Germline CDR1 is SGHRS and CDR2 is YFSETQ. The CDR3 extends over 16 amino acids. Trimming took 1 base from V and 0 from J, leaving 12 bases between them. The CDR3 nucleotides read TGCGCCAGCAGCTTGCAAGTCGGGAGAAGCACAGATACGCAGTATTTT. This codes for CASSLQVGRSTDTQYF.

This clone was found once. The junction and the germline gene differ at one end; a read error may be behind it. The DNA of the CDR3 is TGCGACAGCAGCTTGTCCCGGACCGTCGACGAGCAGTACTTC. It translates to CDSSLSRTVDEQYF. V is TRBV5-1 and J is TRBJ2-7; no firm D call. Per germline, CDR1 SGHRS and CDR2 YFSETQ. The CDR3 sequence is 14 residues long.

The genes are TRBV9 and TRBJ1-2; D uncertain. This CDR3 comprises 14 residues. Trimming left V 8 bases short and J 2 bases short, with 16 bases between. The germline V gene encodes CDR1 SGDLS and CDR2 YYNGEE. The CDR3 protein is CASGGMDLNYGYTF. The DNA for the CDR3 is TGTGCCAGTGGAGGTATGGACTTGAACTATGGCTACACCTTC.

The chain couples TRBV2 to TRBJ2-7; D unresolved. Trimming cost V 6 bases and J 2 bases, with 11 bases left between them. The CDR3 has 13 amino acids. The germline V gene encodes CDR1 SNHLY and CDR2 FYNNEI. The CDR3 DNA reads TGTGCCAGCAGACGGACGGAGACCTACGAGCAGTACTTC. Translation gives CASRRTETYEQYF.

CDR3 sequence reads: CATSGQRTSGNSWGYNEQFF. For the CDR3, the DNA is TGTGCCACGTCAGGTCAAAGAACTAGCGGGAATTCGTGGGGCTACAATGAGCAGTTCTTC. This chain joins TRBV19 and TRBJ2-1; TRBD2 agrees at 10 bases. In germline, CDR1 is LNHDA, CDR2 SQIVND (reference sequence). Unmatched junction bases numbered 24, after V lost 10 bases and J lost 3 bases. The CDR3 contains 20 residues.

CDR3 bases: TGTGCCAGCAGATTCGACCTAGCGGCGGGGACCCAGTACTTC. Residues: CASRFDLAAGTQYF. V gene TRBV2 combines with J gene TRBJ2-5; 7 nucleotides agree with TRBD2. V lost 6 bases and J lost 7; bases outside the gene matches: 11. This CDR3 has 14 residues. Germline CDR1 reads SNHLY; CDR2 reads FYNNEI.

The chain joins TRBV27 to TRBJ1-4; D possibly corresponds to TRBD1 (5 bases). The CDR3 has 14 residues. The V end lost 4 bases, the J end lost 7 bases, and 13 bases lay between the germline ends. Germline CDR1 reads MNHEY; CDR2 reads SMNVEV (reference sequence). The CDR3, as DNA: TGTGCCAGCAGTTATGGCGGGGCGGGTGAAAAACTGTTTTTT. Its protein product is CASSYGGAGEKLFF. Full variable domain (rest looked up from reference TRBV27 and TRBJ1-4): EAQVTQNPRYLITVTGKKLTVTCSQNMNHEYMSWYRQDPGLGLRQIYYSMNVEVTDKGDVPEGYKVSRKEKRNFPLILESPSPNQTSLYFCASSYGGAGEKLFFGSGTQLSVL.

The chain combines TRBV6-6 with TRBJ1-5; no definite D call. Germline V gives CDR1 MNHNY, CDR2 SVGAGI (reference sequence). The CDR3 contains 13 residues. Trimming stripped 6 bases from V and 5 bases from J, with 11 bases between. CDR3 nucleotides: TGTGCCAGCAGGGGCAGTGGCGATCAGCCCCAGCATTTT. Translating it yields CASRGSGDQPQHF.

CDR3 in DNA: TGTGCCAGCAGCCAAGAGGGGGTAGCCAAAAACATTCAGTACTTC. Translating gives CASSQEGVAKNIQYF. The chain links TRBV4-2 to TRBJ2-4; D assignment may be TRBD1 or TRBD2 (5 bases each). V gave up 0 bases and J gave up 0 bases, with 6 bases separating them. Germline V gives CDR1 LGHNA, CDR2 YNFKEQ. There are 15 residues in the CDR3.

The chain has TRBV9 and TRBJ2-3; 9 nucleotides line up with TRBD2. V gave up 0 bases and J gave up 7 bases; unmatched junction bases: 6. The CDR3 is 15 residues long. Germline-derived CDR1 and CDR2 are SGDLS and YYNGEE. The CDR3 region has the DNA TGTGCCAGCAGCGTAGAGGGCGGGAGGGCCTATACGCAGTATTTT. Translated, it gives CASSVEGGRAYTQYF.

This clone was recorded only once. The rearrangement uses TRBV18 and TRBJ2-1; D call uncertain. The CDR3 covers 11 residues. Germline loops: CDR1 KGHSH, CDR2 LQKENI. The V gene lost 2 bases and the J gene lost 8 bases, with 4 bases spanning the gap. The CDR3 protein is CASSPMDEQFF. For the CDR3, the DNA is TGTGCCAGCTCACCAATGGATGAGCAGTTCTTC.

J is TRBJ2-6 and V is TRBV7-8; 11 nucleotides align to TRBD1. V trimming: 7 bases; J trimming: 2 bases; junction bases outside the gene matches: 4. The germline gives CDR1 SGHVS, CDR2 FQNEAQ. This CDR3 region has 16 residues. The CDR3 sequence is CASTPGQGAGANVLTF. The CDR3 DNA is TGTGCCAGCACTCCGGGACAGGGGGCTGGGGCCAACGTCCTGACTTTC.

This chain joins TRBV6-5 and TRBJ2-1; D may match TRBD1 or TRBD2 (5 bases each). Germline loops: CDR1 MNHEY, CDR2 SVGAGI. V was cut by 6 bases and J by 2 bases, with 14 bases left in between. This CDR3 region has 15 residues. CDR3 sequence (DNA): TGTGCCAGCAGCGTCTGGGGGTCCCCCTACAATGAGCAGTTCTTC. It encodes CASSVWGSPYNEQFF.

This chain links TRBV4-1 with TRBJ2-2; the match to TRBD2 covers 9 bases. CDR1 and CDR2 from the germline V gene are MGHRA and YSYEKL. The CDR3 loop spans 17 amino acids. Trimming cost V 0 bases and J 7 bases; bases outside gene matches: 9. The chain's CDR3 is CASSQEGLAGTIGELFF. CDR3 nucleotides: TGCGCCAGCAGCCAAGAGGGGCTAGCGGGAACGATCGGGGAGCTGTTTTTT.

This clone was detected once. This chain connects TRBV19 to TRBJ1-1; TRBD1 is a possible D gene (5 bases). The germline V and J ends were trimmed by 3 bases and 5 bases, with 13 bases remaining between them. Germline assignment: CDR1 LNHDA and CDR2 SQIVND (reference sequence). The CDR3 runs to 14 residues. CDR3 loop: CASSIVGGGTEAFF. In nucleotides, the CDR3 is TGTGCCAGTAGTATTGTCGGGGGAGGAACTGAAGCTTTCTTT.